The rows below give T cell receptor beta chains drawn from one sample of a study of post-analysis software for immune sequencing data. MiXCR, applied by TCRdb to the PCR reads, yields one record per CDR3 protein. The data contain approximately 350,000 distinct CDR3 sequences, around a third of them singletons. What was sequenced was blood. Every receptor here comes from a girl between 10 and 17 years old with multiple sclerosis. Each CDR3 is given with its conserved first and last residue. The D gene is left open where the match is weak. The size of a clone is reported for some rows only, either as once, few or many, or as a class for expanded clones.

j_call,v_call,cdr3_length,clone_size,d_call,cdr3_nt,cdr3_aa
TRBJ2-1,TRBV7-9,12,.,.,TGTGCCAGCAGCTTAGATGTCCCTGAGCAGTTCTTC,CASSLDVPEQFF
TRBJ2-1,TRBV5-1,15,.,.,TGCGCCAGCAGCCCCTGGGAGGCTTCTGGGGATGAGCAGTTCTTC,CASSPWEASGDEQFF
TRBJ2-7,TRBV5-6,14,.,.,TGTGCCAGCGGAGAACAGGGAACCACCTACGAGCAGTACTTC,CASGEQGTTYEQYF
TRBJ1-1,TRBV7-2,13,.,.,TGTGCCAGCAGCTTGATGGAAAACACTGAAGCTTTCTTT,CASSLMENTEAFF
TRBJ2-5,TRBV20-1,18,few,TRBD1,TGCAGTGCTATCTTCATGTCGGGACAGGGGTTAGGAGGGGAGACCCAGTACTTC,CSAIFMSGQGLGGETQYF
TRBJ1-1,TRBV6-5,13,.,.,TGTGCCAGCAGCCACCCCGCTACAGAGGAAGCTTTCTTT,CASSHPATEEAFF
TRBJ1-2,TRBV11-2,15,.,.,TGTGCCAGCAGCTTTAATTTAGGAGGGAACTATGGCTACACCTTC,CASSFNLGGNYGYTF
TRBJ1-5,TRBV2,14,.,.,TGTGCCAGCGACCGGGTAAATAGCAATCAGCCCCAGCATTTT,CASDRVNSNQPQHF
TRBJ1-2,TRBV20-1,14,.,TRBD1,TGCAGTGCTAGAACGACAGGGGGCGAGGATGGCTACACCTTC,CSARTTGGEDGYTF
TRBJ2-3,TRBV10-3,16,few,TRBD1,TGTGCCATCAGTTCCGGGACAGGGACTGTTACAGATACGCAGTATTTT,CAISSGTGTVTDTQYF
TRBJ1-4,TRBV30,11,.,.,TGTGCCACTGGGCCCACCGAAAAACTGTTTTTT,CATGPTEKLFF
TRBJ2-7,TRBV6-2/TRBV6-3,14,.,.,TGTGCCAGCACACCCACCCTTGACCTCTACGAGCAGTACTTC,CASTPTLDLYEQYF
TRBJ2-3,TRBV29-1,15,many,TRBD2,TGCAGCGTACTACCGACTAGCTCGGGCACAGATACGCAGTATTTT,CSVLPTSSGTDTQYF
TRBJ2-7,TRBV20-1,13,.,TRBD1,TGCAGTGCCTTGGGACAGGGGCCGTACGAGCAGTACTTC,CSALGQGPYEQYF
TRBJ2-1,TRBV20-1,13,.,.,TGCAGTGCTAGAGGTGTTCGATACAATGAGCAGTTCTTC,CSARGVRYNEQFF
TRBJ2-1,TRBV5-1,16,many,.,TGCGCCAGCAGCTTGGCCGGTGGGGGGGCCCCCCGTGAGCAGTTCTTC,CASSLAGGGAPREQFF
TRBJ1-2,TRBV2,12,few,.,TGTGCCAGCGGGCACAGCTCCTATGGCTACACCTTC,CASGHSSYGYTF
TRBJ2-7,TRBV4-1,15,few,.,TGCGCCAGCAGCCAAGAACGGGGTATGGGCTACGAGCAGTACTTC,CASSQERGMGYEQYF
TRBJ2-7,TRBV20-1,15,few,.,TGCAGTGCTAGAGATCTGAGGGGTCCATCTGGAGAGCAGTACTTC,CSARDLRGPSGEQYF
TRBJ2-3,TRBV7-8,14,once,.,TGTGCCAGCAGCTTAAGCCATACTCCAGATACGCAGTATTTT,CASSLSHTPDTQYF
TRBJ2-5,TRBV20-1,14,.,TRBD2,TGCAGTGCTAGACGGACTAGCGCGGGGGAGACCCAGTACTTC,CSARRTSAGETQYF
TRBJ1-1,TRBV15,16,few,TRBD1,TGTGCCACCAGCGGGCGGGACAGGGGGTACGATACTGAAGCTTTCTTT,CATSGRDRGYDTEAFF
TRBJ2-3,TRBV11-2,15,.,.,TGTGCCAGCAGCCTCCGTGGTGAGGTCACTGATACGCAGTATTTT,CASSLRGEVTDTQYF
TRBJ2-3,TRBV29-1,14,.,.,TGCAGCGTTGAACGGCACAAGAACACAGATACGCAGTATTTT,CSVERHKNTDTQYF
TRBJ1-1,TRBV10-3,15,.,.,TGTGCCATCAGTGAGTCGGTTATTTTGAACACTGAAGCTTTCTTT,CAISESVILNTEAFF
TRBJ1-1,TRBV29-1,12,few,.,TGCAGCGTTGAAAAATTGAACACTGAAGCTTTCTTT,CSVEKLNTEAFF
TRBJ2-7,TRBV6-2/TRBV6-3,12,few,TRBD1,TGTGCCACTGGACAGGGTTCCTACGAGCAGTACTTC,CATGQGSYEQYF
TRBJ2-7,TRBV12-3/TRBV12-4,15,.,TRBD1,TGTGCCAGCAGTCTAACAGGGGGCGTGGGATACGAGCAGTACTTC,CASSLTGGVGYEQYF
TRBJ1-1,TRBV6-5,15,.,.,TGTGCCAGCAGTTACTCGATGGGGGGGTACACTGAAGCTTTCTTT,CASSYSMGGYTEAFF
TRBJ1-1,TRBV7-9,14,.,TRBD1,TGTGCCAGCAGCTCCCCGGACAGGGGGCAGAACGCTTTCTTT,CASSSPDRGQNAFF
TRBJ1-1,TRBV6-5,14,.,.,TGTGCCTCACGAAACGGACGGAGGGCCACTGAAGCTTTCTTT,CASRNGRRATEAFF
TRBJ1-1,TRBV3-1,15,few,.,TGTGCCAGCAGCCAAGATAGAGTCCCCAACACTGAAGCTTTCTTT,CASSQDRVPNTEAFF
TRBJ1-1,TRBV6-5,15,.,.,TGTGCCAGCAGTTCCCGTATGGCCGTCAACACTGAAGCTTTCTTT,CASSSRMAVNTEAFF
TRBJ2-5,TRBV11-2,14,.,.,TGTGCCAGCAGCCCCGTAGCGGCTAAAGAGACCCAGTACTTC,CASSPVAAKETQYF
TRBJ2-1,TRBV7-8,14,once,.,TGTGCCAGCAGCTTCGGGCGAGAATACAATGAGCAGTTCTTC,CASSFGREYNEQFF
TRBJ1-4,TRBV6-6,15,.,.,TGTGCCAGCAGTGCCCCCGGCCAGCAGAATGAAAAACTGTTTTTT,CASSAPGQQNEKLFF
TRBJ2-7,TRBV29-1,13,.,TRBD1,TGCAGCATACTAAGACAGGGGCGAGGCGAGCAGTACTTC,CSILRQGRGEQYF
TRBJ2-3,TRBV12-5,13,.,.,TGTGCTAGTTCCGGGGCCGCCCCCGATACGCAGTATTTT,CASSGAAPDTQYF
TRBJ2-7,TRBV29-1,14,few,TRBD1,TGCAGCGTTGCGAAGGGGACAGGAGGAGGCGAGCAGTACTTC,CSVAKGTGGGEQYF
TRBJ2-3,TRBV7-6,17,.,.,TGTGCCAGCAGCTGGCCCCCCAGCGGTACTAGCACAGATACGCAGTATTTT,CASSWPPSGTSTDTQYF
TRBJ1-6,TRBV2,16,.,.,TGTGCCAGCAGCGATACCGGGCCGGATAATAATTCACCCCTCCACTTT,CASSDTGPDNNSPLHF
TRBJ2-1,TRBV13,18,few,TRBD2,TGTGCCAGCAGCACCCTCCTAGTAGCGGGGCTAGACTACAATGAGCAGTTCTTC,CASSTLLVAGLDYNEQFF
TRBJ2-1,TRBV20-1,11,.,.,TGCAGGGCTCTCAAGGGGCCGGAGCAGTTCTTC,CRALKGPEQFF
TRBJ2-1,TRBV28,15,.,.,TGTGCCAGCAGTTTAGTAGCGGCCTCCTACAATGAGCAGTTCTTC,CASSLVAASYNEQFF
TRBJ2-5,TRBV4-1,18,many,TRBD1,TGCGCCAGCAGCCAAGAGGCCGTGACAGGGTACAAGCAAGAGACCCAGTACTTC,CASSQEAVTGYKQETQYF
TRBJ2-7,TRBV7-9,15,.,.,TGTGCCAGCAGACTAGATGGGGGGCAGACCTACGAGCAGTACTTC,CASRLDGGQTYEQYF